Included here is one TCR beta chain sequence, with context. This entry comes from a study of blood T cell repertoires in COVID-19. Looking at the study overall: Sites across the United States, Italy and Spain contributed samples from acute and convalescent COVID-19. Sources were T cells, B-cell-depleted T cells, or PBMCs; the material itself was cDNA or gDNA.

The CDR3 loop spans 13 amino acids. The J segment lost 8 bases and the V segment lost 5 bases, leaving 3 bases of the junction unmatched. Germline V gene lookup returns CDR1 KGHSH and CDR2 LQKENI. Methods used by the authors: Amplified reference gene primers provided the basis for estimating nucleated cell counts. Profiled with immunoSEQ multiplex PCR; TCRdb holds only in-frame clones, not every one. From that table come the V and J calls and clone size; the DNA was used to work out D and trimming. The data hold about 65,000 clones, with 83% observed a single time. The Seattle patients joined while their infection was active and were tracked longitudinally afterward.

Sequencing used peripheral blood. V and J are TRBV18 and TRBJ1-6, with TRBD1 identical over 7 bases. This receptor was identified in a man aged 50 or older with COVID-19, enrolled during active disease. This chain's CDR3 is CASSKGADSPLHF. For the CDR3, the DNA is TGTGCCAGCTCAAAGGGGGCCGATTCACCCCTCCACTTT.